The 5 T cell receptor beta chains reported below all come from one sample, sequenced in a study of CXCR3-negative and CXCR3-positive naive CD8 T cells. Through 5' RACE with UMI labels, the TRB cDNA libraries were prepared. TCRdb reanalyzed the 5' RACE reads, giving one entry per CDR3 protein sequence and no DNA. Its table lists around 56,000 distinct CDR3 sequences. The sequenced sample was naive CXCR3- CD8+ T cells from blood. The sample's subset: CD45RO-CCR7+CD27+CD95- naive CD8+ T cells lacking CXCR3 (TNR3-). These receptors all stem from a human donor in good health. Some clones in this sample may be carry-over from other donors' samples.

The chain recombines TRBV4-2 with TRBJ1-1; TCRdb designates TRBD1, a call that cannot be tested without DNA. The CDR3 spans 17 residues. Germline loops: CDR1 LGHNA, CDR2 YNFKEQ. The CDR3 is CASSQDWIGQMNTEAFF.

The chain is built from TRBV7-2 and TRBJ2-3; the D call of TRBD2 rests on TCRdb alone, since no DNA is present to check it. Germline CDR1 SGHTA, CDR2 FQGNSA. The length of the CDR3 is 15 residues. CDR3 region: CASSLLAGEEDTQYF. The full variable domain, completed using reference TRBV7-2 and TRBJ2-3, is GAGVSQSPSNKVTEKGKDVELRCDPISGHTALYWYRQSLGQGLEFLIYFQGNSAPDKSGLPSDRFSAERTGGSVSTLTIQRTQQEDSAVYLCASSLLAGEEDTQYFGPGTRLTVL.

CDR3 in amino acids: CSARDPLAGVQETQYF. This chain links TRBV20-1 with TRBJ2-5. The CDR3 consists of 16 residues. The V gene's germline CDR1 is DFQATT and CDR2 SNEGSKA (reference sequence).

This sequence joins TRBV29-1 and TRBJ2-6; TCRdb returns TRBD1, unconfirmable since there is no DNA. The CDR3 totals 13 residues. The germline CDR1 and CDR2 sequences are SQVTM and ANQGSEA. This CDR3 reads CSVRPSGANVLTF.

This chain connects TRBV20-1 to TRBJ1-3; TCRdb picks TRBD1, but there is no DNA to check that call. This CDR3 region has 14 residues. Germline values: CDR1 DFQATT, CDR2 SNEGSKA (reference sequence). The CDR3 is CSARDRLSGNTIYF.